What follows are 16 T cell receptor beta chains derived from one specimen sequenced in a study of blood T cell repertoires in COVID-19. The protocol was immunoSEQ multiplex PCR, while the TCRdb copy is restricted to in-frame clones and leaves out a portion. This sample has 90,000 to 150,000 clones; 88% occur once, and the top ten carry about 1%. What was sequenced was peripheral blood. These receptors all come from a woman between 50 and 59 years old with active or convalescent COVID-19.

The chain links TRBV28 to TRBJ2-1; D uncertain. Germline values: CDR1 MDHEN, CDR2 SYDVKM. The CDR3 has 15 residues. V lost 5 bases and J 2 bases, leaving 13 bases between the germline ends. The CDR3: CASSRRKVAYNEQFF. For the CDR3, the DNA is TGTGCCAGCAGTCGCCGAAAAGTAGCCTACAATGAGCAGTTCTTC.

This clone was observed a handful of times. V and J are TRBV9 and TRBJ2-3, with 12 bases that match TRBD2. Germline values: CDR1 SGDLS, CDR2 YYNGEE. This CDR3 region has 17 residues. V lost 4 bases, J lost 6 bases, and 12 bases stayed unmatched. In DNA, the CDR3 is TGTGCCAGCAGCACAGGACTAGCGGGAACGAAACGGGATACGCAGTATTTT. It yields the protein CASSTGLAGTKRDTQYF. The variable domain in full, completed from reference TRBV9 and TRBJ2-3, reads DSGVTQTPKHLITATGQRVTLRCSPRSGDLSVYWYQQSLDQGLQFLIQYYNGEERAKGNILERFSAQQFPDLHSELNLSSLELGDSALYFCASSTGLAGTKRDTQYFGPGTRLTVL.

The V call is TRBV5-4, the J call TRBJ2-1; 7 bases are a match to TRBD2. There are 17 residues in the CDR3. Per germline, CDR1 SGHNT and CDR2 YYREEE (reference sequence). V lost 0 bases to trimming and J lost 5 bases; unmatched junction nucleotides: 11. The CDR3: CASSLGLTGTIDNEQFF. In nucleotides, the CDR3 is TGTGCCAGCAGCTTGGGATTGACCGGGACTATAGACAATGAGCAGTTCTTC.

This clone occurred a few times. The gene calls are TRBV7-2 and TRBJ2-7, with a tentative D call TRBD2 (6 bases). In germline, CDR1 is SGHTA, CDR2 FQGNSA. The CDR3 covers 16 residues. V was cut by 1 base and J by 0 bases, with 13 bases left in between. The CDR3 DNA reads TGTGCCAGCAGCTTAGGAACGGGAGCTTACTCCTACGAGCAGTACTTC. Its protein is CASSLGTGAYSYEQYF.

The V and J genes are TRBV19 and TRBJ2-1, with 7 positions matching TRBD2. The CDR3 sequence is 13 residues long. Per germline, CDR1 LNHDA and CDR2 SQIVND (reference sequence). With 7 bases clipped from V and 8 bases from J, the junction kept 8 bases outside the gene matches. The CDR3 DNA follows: TGTGCCAGTAACTCCCCCACTAGCGATGAGCAGTTCTTC. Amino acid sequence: CASNSPTSDEQFF.

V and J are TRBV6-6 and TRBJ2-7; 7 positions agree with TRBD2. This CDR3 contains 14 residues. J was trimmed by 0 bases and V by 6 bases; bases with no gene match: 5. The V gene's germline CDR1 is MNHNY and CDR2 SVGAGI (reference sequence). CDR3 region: CASSDGTNSYEQYF. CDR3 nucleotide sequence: TGTGCCAGCAGCGACGGGACTAACTCCTACGAGCAGTACTTC.

The CDR3 reads CATSDRLAGDFGDTQYF. The DNA of the CDR3 is TGTGCCACCAGTGATCGGCTAGCGGGAGATTTTGGAGATACGCAGTATTTT. The V call is TRBV24-1, the J call TRBJ2-3; 10 nucleotides agree with TRBD2. Germline CDR1 is KGHDR and CDR2 is SFDVKD. J lost 5 bases, V lost 3 bases, and 10 bases had no gene match. This CDR3 has 17 amino acids.

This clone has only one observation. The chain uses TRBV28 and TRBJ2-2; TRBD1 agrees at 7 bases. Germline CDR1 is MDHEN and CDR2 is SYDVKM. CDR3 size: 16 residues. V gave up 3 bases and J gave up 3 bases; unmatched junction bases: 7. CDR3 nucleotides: TGTGCCAGCAGTTTCGGGACAGCCGACTACACCGGGGAGCTGTTTTTT. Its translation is CASSFGTADYTGELFF.

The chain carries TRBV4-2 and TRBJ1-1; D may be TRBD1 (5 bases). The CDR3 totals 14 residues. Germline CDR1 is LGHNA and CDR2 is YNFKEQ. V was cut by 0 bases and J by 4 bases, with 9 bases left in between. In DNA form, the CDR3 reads TGTGCCAGCAGCCAAGATCACCAGGGCACTGAAGCTTTCTTT. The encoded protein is CASSQDHQGTEAFF.

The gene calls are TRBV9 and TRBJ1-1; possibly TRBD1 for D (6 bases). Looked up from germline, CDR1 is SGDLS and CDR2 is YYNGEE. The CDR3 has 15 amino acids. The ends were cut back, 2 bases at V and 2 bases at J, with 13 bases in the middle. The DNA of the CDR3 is TGTGCCAGCAGCGTTACAGGGTATGGAAACACTGAAGCTTTCTTT. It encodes CASSVTGYGNTEAFF.

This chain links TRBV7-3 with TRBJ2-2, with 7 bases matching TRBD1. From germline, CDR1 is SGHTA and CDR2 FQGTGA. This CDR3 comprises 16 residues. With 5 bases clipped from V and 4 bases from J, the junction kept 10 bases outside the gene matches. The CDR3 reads CASSLRKGAPTGELFF. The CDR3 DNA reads TGTGCCAGCAGCCTCCGAAAGGGGGCTCCCACCGGGGAGCTGTTTTTT.

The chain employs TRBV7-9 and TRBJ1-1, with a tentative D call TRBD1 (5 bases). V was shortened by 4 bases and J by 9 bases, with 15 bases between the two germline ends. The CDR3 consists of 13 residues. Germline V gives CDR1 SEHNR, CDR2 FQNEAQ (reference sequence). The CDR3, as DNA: TGTGCCAGCAGCTCAAACCCCGGGACTCAAGCTTTCTTT. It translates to CASSSNPGTQAFF. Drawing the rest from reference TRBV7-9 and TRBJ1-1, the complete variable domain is DTGVSQNPRHKITKRGQNVTFRCDPISEHNRLYWYRQTLGQGPEFLTYFQNEAQLEKSRLLSDRFSAERPKGSFSTLEIQRTEQGDSAMYLCASSSNPGTQAFFGQGTRLTVV.

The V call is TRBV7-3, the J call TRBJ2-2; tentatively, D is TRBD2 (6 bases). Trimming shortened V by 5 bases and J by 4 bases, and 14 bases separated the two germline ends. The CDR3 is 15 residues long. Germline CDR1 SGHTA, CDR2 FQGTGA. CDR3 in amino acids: CASSPSVGGTGELFF. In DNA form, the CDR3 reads TGTGCCAGCAGCCCTAGCGTCGGCGGCACCGGGGAGCTGTTTTTT.

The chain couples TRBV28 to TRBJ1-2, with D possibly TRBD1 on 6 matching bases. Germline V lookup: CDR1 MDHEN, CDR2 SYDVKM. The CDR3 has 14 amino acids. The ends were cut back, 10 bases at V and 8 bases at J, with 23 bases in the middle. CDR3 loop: CAIEVLGRGGGYTF. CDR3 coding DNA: TGTGCCATAGAGGTTTTGGGTAGGGGGGGAGGCTACACCTTC.

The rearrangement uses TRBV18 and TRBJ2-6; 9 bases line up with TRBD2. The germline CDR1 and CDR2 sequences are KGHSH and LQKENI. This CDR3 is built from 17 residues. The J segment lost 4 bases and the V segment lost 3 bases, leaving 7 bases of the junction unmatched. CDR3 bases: TGTGCCAGCTCACCGGGAGCGGGAGGATTGGGGGCCAACGTCCTGACTTTC. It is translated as CASSPGAGGLGANVLTF.

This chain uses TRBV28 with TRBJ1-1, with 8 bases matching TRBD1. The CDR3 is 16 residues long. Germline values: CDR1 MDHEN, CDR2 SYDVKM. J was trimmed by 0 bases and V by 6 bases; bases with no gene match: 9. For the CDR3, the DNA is TGTGCCAGCAGCATCAGGACAGGGAACGTGAACACTGAAGCTTTCTTT. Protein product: CASSIRTGNVNTEAFF. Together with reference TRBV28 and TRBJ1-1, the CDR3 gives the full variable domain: DVKVTQSSRYLVKRTGEKVFLECVQDMDHENMFWYRQDPGLGLRLIYFSYDVKMKEKGDIPEGYSVSREKKERFSLILESASTNQTSMYLCASSIRTGNVNTEAFFGQGTRLTVV.